These T cell receptor beta chains were read from a single sample in a study of cytomegalovirus exposure and HLA in healthy donors. Profiled with immunoSEQ multiplex PCR; TCRdb holds only in-frame clones, not every one. The table records over 150,000 clones, roughly 81% of them present only once. The material sequenced was PBMCs. All receptors derive from a girl under 18 in good health and CMV-seropositive. The CDR3 runs from the conserved cysteine through the conserved F or W. The order of the fields is J gene, clone size, V gene, D gene, CDR3 DNA, CDR3 protein. D genes are given only for firm matches. Expanded clones are given a class, and other clones once, few, many or no size at all.

TRBJ1-2 | . | TRBV27 | . | TGTGCCAGCAGTTCCTATACCCGGACAGAGCGGGATCGGGGCTACACCTTC | CASSSYTRTERDRGYTF
TRBJ2-5 | once | TRBV12-5 | TRBD1 | TGTGCTAGTGGACGACAGGGAACCGAGAATGGGGCCAATAAGGCCCAGTACTTC | CASGRQGTENGANKAQYF
TRBJ2-5 | . | TRBV6-6 | TRBD1 | TGTGCCAGCAGTTACTCCGGACAGGGGGCATGGAAGGAGCAGTACTTC | CASSYSGQGAWKEQYF
TRBJ1-5 | . | TRBV15 | . | TGTGCCGTCAAACGGGGGGCAGGGATGAATCAGCCCCAGCATTTT | CAVKRGAGMNQPQHF
TRBJ2-2 | . | TRBV11-2 | . | TGTGCCAGCAGCTTTACCCCACGGGGATCGGGCGGGGAGCTGTTTTTT | CASSFTPRGSGGELFF
TRBJ2-3 | . | TRBV19 | TRBD1 | TGTGCCAGTAGTACAACGGGACAGGCTCGTACGCAGTATTTT | CASSTTGQARTQYF
TRBJ1-5 | . | TRBV5-3 | . | TGTGCCAGAAGCCTAAATCTCCCGAGGGGCAATCAGCCCCAGCATTTT | CARSLNLPRGNQPQHF
TRBJ1-1 | few | TRBV6-5 | TRBD1 | TGTGCCAGCAGTTCCGGGACAGGCGGGTCTGAAGCTTTCTTT | CASSSGTGGSEAFF
TRBJ2-2 | . | TRBV19 | TRBD2 | TGTGCCAGTAGTATAGCGGGGGGGTACACCGGGGAGCTGTTTTTT | CASSIAGGYTGELFF
TRBJ2-7 | . | TRBV11-3 | . | TGTGCCAGCAGCGCCCCGGGGGTCTTATCCGAGCAGTACTTC | CASSAPGVLSEQYF
TRBJ2-5 | once | TRBV7-9 | TRBD2 | TGTTCCGGAGGACTAGCGGGGAGAGAGACCCAGTACTTC | CSGGLAGRETQYF
TRBJ2-5 | . | TRBV6-5 | . | TGTGCCAGCAGCAGGGTACCCGAAGAGACCCAGTACTTC | CASSRVPEETQYF
TRBJ1-1 | . | TRBV9 | . | TGTGCCAGCAGCGTAGGAACTAGCACTGAAGCTTTCTTT | CASSVGTSTEAFF
TRBJ1-1 | . | TRBV9 | . | TGTGCCAGCAGCGTAGTAGATCCCAGGCGGGGGTCTGAAGCTTTCTTT | CASSVVDPRRGSEAFF
TRBJ2-6 | . | TRBV6-6 | . | TGTGCCAGCAGCCTAACTGGGGCCAACGTCCTGACTTTC | CASSLTGANVLTF
TRBJ2-7 | . | TRBV21-1 | . | TGTGCCAGCAGCAATGGGGGGGACAGGGGTATCGACGAGCAGTACTTC | CASSNGGDRGIDEQYF
TRBJ2-4 | . | TRBV4-1 | . | TGCGCCAGCAGCCAAGAAAGCAATGAGGGCGCGGGGACCAAAAACATTCAGTACTTC | CASSQESNEGAGTKNIQYF
TRBJ2-3 | . | TRBV19 | TRBD1 | TGTGCCAGTAGTAGTCAGACAGGGGGACTCATCACAGATACGCAGTATTTT | CASSSQTGGLITDTQYF
TRBJ2-1 | . | TRBV5-1 | . | TGCGCCAGCAGCCCCGACGGGTTCGGTTCCTACAATGAGCAGTTCTTC | CASSPDGFGSYNEQFF
TRBJ2-1 | . | TRBV9 | . | TGTGCCAGCAGCGTCTACCGCGGGGATGAGCAGTTCTTC | CASSVYRGDEQFF
TRBJ1-1 | . | TRBV2 | TRBD1 | TGTGCCAGCAGTGAAGAACAGGGGGGACGTGGCCCCGTGGAAGCTTTCTTT | CASSEEQGGRGPVEAFF
TRBJ2-3 | . | TRBV25-1 | TRBD2 | TGTGCCACGGGGGTCTCTAGCGGGGGGGCGACAGATACGCAGTATTTT | CATGVSSGGATDTQYF
TRBJ1-3 | . | TRBV14 | TRBD1 | TGTGCCAGCAGCCAAATTAACAGGGGATACTCTGGAAACACCATATATTTT | CASSQINRGYSGNTIYF
TRBJ1-1 | . | TRBV5-8 | . | TGTGCCAGCAGCTTGTTAGCAGGGAGGCAAGCTTTCTTT | CASSLLAGRQAFF
TRBJ1-5 | . | TRBV6-5 | TRBD1 | TGTGCCAGCAGTCCGGGACAGAGTACGCCCCAGCATTTT | CASSPGQSTPQHF
TRBJ2-7 | few | TRBV6-6 | TRBD1 | TGTGCCAGCAGTTACGACAGGGGCCTCTACGAGCAGTACTTC | CASSYDRGLYEQYF
TRBJ1-1 | . | TRBV5-1 | . | TGCGCCAGCAGCTTGTCGGGCAGGGTCACTGAAGCTTTCTTT | CASSLSGRVTEAFF
TRBJ1-2 | . | TRBV2 | . | TGTGCCAGCAGTGAAAGGGGGAGACATGGCTACACCTTC | CASSERGRHGYTF
TRBJ2-3 | . | TRBV4-1 | TRBD2 | TGCGCCAGCAGCCGCAGCGGGGGGGACATTACAGATACGCAGTATTTT | CASSRSGGDITDTQYF
TRBJ1-6 | . | TRBV25-1 | . | TGTGCCAGCAGTGAAGAGCAGGGTTATTCACCCCTCCACTTT | CASSEEQGYSPLHF
TRBJ1-1 | once | TRBV7-8 | . | TGTGCCAGCAGCCGGGGGGGCACTGAAGCTTTCTTT | CASSRGGTEAFF
TRBJ1-5 | . | TRBV4-1 | . | TGCGCCAGCAGCCAGGGGGGGCAGCCCCAGCATTTT | CASSQGGQPQHF
TRBJ1-1 | . | TRBV4-2 | . | TGTGCCAGCAGCCAAAAATCCCGGGACTACACTGAAGCTTTCTTT | CASSQKSRDYTEAFF